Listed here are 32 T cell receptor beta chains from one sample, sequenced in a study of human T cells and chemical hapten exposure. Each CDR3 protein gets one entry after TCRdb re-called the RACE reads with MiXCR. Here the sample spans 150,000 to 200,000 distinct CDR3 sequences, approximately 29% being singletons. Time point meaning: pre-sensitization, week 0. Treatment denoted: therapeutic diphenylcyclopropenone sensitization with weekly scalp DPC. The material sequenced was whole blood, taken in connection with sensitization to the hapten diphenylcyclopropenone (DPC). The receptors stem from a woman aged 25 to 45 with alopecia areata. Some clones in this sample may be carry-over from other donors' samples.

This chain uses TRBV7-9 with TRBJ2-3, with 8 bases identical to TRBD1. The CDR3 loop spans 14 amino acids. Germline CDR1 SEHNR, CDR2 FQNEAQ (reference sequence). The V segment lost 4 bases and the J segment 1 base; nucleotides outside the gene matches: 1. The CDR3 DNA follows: TGTGCCAGCAGCTCGGACAGGGGCACAGATACGCAGTATTTT. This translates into CASSSDRGTDTQYF.

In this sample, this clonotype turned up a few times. The CDR3 coding sequence is TGTGCCAGCAGCTCTTGGGGCCTCCTGGCCCAGTACTTC. Its protein is CASSSWGLLAQYF. The rearrangement joins TRBV5-4 to TRBJ2-5; tentatively, D is TRBD1 (5 bases). CDR3 size: 13 residues. CDR1 and CDR2 from the germline V gene are SGHNT and YYREEE (reference sequence). Trimming cost V 3 bases and J 9 bases, with 15 bases left between them.

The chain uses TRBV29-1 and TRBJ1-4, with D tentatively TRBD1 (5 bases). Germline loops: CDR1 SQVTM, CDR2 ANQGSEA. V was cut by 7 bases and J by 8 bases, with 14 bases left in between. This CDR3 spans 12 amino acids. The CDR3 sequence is CSAGGRDEKLFF. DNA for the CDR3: TGCAGCGCCGGAGGGAGGGACGAAAAACTGTTTTTT.

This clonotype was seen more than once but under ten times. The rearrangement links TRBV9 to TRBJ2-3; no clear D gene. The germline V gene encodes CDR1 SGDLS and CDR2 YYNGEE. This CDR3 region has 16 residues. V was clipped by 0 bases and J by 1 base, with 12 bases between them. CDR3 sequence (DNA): TGTGCCAGCAGCGTAGTTGCAGGAACGGGCACAGATACGCAGTATTTT. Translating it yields CASSVVAGTGTDTQYF.

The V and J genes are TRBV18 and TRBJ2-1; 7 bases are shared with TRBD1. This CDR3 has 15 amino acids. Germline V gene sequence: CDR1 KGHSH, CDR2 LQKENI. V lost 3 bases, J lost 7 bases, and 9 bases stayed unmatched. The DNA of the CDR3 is TGTGCCAGCTCACCCGACAGGGCGGCCCTAAATGAGCAGTTCTTC. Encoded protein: CASSPDRAALNEQFF. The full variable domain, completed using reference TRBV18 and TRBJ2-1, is NAGVMQNPRHLVRRRGQEARLRCSPMKGHSHVYWYRQLPEEGLKFMVYLQKENIIDESGMPKERFSAEFPKEGPSILRIQQVVRGDSAAYFCASSPDRAALNEQFFGPGTRLTVL.

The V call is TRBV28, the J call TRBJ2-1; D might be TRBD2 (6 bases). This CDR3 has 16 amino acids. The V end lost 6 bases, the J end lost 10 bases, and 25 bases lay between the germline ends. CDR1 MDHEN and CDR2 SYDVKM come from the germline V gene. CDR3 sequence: CASRRWDSGWNDEQFF. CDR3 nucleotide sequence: TGTGCCAGCAGACGATGGGATAGCGGCTGGAACGACGAGCAGTTCTTC.

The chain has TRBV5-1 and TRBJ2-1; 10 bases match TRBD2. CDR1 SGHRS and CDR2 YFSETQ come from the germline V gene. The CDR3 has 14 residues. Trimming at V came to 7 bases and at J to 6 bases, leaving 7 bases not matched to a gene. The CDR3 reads CASGLAGEGNEQFF. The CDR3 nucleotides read TGCGCCAGCGGCCTAGCGGGAGAGGGCAATGAGCAGTTCTTC.

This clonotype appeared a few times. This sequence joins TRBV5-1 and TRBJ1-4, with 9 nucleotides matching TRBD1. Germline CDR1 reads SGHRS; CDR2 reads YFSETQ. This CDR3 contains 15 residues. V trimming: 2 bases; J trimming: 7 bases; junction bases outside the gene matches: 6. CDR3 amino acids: CASSLYRGLSEKLFF. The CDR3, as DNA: TGCGCCAGCAGCTTATACAGGGGGCTGAGTGAAAAACTGTTTTTT. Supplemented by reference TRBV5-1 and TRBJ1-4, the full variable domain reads KAGVTQTPRYLIKTRGQQVTLSCSPISGHRSVSWYQQTPGQGLQFLFEYFSETQRNKGNFPGRFSGRQFSNSRSEMNVSTLELGDSALYLCASSLYRGLSEKLFFGSGTQLSVL.

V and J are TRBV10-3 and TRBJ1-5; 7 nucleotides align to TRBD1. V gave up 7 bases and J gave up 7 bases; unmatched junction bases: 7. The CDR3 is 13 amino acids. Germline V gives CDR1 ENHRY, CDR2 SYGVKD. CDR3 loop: CAITGQEGQPQHF. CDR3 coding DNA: TGTGCCATCACCGGACAGGAGGGCCAGCCCCAGCATTTT.

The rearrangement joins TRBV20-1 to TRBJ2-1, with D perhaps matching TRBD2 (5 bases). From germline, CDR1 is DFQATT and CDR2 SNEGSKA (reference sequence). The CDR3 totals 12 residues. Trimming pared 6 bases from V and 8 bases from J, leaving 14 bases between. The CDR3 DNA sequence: TGCAGTGCGATTGACCAGGAGGATGAGCAGTTCTTC. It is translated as CSAIDQEDEQFF.

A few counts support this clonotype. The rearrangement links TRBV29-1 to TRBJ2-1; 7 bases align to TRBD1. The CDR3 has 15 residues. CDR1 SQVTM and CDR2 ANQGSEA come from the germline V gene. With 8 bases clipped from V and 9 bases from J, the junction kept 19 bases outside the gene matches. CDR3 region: CSYRQGLGHAGEQFF. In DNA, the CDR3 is TGCAGCTATAGACAGGGATTGGGGCATGCTGGTGAGCAGTTCTTC.

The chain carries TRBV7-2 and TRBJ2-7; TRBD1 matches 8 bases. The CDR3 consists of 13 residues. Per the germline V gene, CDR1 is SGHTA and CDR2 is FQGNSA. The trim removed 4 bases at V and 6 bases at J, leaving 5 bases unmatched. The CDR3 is CASSSTGQGEQYF. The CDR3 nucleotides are TGTGCCAGCAGCTCGACCGGACAGGGCGAGCAGTACTTC.

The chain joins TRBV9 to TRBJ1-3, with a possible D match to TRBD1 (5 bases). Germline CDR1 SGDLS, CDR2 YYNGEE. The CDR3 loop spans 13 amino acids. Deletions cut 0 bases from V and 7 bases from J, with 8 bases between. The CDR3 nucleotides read TGTGCCAGCAGCGTAGGGGGCGAGAACACCATATATTTT. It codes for CASSVGGENTIYF.

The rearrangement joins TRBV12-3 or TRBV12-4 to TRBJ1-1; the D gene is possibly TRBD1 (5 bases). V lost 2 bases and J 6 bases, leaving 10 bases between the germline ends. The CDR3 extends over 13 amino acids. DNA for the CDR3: TGTGCCAGCAGTTTAACCTGGGGGGCTGAAGCTTTCTTT. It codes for CASSLTWGAEAFF.

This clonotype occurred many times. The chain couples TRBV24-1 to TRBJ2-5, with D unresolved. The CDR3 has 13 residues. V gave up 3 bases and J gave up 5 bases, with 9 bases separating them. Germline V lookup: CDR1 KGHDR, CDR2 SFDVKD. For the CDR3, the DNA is TGTGCCACCAGTGATCCTGCTAGGGAGACCCAGTACTTC. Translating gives CATSDPARETQYF.

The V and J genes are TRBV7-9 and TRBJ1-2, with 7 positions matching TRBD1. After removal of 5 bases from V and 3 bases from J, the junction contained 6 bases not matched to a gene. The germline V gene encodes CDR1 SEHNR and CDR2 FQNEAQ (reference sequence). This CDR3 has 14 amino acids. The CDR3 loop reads CASSTQQGYYGYTF. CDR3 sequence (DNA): TGTGCCAGCAGCACCCAACAGGGGTACTATGGCTACACCTTC.

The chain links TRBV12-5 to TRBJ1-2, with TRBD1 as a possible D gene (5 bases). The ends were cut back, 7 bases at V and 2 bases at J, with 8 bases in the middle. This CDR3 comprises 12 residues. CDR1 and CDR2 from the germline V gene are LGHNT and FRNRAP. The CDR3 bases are TGTGCTAGTGCCCGGGACAACTATGGCTACACCTTC. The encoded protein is CASARDNYGYTF.

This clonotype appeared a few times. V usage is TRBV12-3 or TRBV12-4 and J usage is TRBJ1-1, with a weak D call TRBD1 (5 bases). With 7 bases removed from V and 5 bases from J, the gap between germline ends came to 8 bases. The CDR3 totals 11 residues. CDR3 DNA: TGTGCCAGCAAAAGGGGAACTGAAGCTTTCTTT. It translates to CASKRGTEAFF.

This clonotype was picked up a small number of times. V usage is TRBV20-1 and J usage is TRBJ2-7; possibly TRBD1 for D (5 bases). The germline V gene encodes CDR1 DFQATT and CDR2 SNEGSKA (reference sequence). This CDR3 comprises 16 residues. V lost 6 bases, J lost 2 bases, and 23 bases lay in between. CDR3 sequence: CSAPDSQLGATYEQYF. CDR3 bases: TGCAGTGCCCCAGACAGCCAGTTAGGAGCTACCTACGAGCAGTACTTC.

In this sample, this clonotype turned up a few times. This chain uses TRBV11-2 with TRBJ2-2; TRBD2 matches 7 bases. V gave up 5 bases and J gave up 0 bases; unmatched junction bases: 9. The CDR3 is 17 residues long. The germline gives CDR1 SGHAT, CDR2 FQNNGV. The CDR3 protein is CASSQRKTSSNTGELFF. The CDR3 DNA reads TGTGCCAGCAGCCAACGGAAGACTAGCTCGAACACCGGGGAGCTGTTTTTT.

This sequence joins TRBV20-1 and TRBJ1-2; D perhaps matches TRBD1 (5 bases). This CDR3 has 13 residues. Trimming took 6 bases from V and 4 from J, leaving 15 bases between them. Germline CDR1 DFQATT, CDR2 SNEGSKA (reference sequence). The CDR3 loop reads CSAEGGAGYGYTF. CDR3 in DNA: TGCAGTGCCGAGGGAGGGGCAGGCTATGGCTACACCTTC.

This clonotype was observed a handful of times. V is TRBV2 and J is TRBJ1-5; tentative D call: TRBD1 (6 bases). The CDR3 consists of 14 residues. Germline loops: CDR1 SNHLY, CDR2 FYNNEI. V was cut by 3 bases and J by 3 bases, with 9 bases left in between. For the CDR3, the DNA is TGTGCCAGCAGTGATCAGGGGTTCAATCAGCCCCAGCATTTT. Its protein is CASSDQGFNQPQHF.

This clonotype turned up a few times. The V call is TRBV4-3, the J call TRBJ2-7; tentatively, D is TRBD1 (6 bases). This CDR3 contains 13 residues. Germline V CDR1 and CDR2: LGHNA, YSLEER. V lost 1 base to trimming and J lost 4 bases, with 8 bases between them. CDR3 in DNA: TGCGCCAGCAGCCAAGTACAGGGATACGAGCAGTACTTC. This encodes CASSQVQGYEQYF.

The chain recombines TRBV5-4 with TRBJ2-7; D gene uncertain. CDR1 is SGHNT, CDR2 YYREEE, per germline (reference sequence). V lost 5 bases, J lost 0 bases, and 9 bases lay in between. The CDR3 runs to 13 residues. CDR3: CASSIFLSYEQYF. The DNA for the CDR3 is TGTGCCAGCAGTATCTTCCTCTCCTACGAGCAGTACTTC.

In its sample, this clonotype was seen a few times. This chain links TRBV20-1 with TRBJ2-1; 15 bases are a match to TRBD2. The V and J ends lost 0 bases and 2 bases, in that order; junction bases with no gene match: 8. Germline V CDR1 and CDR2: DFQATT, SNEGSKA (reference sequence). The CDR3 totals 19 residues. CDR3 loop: CSARETGTSGRRPYNEQFF. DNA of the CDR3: TGCAGTGCTAGAGAAACCGGGACTAGCGGGAGGCGGCCCTACAATGAGCAGTTCTTC.

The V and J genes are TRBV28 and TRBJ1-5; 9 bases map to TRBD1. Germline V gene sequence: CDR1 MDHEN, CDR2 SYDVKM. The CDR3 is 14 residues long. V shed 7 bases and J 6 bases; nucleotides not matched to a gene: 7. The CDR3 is CASNPGQGSQPQHF. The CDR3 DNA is TGTGCCAGCAATCCGGGACAGGGCTCTCAGCCCCAGCATTTT.

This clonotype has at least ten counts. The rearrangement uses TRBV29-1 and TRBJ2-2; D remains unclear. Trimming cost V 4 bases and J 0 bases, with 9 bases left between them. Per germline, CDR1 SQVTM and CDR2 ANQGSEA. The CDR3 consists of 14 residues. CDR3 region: CSVVGSANTGELFF. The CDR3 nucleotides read TGCAGCGTTGTCGGGTCCGCGAACACCGGGGAGCTGTTTTTT.

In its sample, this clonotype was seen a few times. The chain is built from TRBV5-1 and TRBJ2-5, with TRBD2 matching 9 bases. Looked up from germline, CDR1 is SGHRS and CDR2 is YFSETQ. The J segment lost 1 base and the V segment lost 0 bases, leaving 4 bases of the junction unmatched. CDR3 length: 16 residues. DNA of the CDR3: TGCGCCAGCAGCTTGGCGACTAGCGGAGGCCAAGAGACCCAGTACTTC. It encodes CASSLATSGGQETQYF.

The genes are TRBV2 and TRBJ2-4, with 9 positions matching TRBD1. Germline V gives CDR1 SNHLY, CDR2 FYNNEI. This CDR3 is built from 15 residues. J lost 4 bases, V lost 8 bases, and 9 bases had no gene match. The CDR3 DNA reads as TGTGCCAGCGCCGGGACAGGGCGAGGGAAAAACATTCAGTACTTC. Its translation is CASAGTGRGKNIQYF.

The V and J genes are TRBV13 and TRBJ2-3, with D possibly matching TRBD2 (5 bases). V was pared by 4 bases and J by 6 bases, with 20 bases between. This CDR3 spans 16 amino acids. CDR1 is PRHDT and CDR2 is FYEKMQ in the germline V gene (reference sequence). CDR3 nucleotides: TGTGCCAGCAGCTCTATCCGGGCCGAACTAGGGGATACGCAGTATTTT. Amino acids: CASSSIRAELGDTQYF.

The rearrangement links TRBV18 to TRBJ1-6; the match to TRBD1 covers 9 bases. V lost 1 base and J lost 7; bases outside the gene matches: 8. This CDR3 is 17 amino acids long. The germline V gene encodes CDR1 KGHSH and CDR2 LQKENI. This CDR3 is CASSPRTGVVGNSPLHF. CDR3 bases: TGTGCCAGCTCACCACGGACAGGGGTGGTAGGGAATTCACCCCTCCACTTT. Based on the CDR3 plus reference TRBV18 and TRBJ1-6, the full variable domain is NAGVMQNPRHLVRRRGQEARLRCSPMKGHSHVYWYRQLPEEGLKFMVYLQKENIIDESGMPKERFSAEFPKEGPSILRIQQVVRGDSAAYFCASSPRTGVVGNSPLHFGNGTRLTVT.

CDR3 loop: CASSGTGSGYGYTF. The CDR3 nucleotides are TGTGCCAGCAGCGGGACAGGGTCCGGCTATGGCTACACCTTC. The rearrangement links TRBV2 to TRBJ1-2; 9 positions match TRBD1. V lost 6 bases and J lost 4; bases outside the gene matches: 6. The CDR3 is 14 amino acids. Germline V gives CDR1 SNHLY, CDR2 FYNNEI.